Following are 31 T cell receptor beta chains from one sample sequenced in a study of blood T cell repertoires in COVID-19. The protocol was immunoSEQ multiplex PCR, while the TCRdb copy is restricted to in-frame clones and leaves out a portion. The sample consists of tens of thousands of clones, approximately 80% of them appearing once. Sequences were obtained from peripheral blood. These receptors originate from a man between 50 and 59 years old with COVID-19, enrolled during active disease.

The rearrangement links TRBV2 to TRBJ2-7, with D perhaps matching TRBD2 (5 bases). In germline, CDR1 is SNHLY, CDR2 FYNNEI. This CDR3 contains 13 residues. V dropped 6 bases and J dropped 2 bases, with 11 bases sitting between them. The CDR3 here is CASRRRSAYEQYF. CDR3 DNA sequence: TGTGCCAGCAGACGGCGTAGCGCCTACGAGCAGTACTTC.

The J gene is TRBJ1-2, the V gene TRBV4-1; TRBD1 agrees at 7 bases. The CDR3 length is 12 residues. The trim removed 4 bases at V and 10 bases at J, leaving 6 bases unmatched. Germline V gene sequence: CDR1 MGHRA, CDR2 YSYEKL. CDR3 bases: TGCGCCAGCAGCCCACCTGACAGGGCCTACACCTTC. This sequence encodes CASSPPDRAYTF.

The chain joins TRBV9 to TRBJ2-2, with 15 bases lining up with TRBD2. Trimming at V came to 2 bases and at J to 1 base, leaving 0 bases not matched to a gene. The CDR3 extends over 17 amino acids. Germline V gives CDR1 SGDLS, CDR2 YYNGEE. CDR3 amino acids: CASSVGLAGGNTGELFF. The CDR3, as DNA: TGTGCCAGCAGCGTGGGACTAGCGGGGGGGAACACCGGGGAGCTGTTTTTT.

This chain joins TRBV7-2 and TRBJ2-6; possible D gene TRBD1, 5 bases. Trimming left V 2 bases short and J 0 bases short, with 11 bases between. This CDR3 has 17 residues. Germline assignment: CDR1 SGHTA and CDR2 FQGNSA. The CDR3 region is CASSLYPGPSGANVLTF. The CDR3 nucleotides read TGTGCCAGCAGCTTATATCCAGGGCCCTCTGGGGCCAACGTCCTGACTTTC.

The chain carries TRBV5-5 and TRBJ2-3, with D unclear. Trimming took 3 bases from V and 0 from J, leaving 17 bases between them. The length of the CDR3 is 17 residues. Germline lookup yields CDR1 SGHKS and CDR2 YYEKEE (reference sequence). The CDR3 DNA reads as TGTGCCAGCAGCTCTCAGATACAGTTCACTAGCACAGATACGCAGTATTTT. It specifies CASSSQIQFTSTDTQYF.

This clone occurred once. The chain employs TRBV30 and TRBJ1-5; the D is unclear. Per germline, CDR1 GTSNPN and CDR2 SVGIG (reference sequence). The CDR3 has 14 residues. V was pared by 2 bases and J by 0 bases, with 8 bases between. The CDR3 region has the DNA TGTGCCTGGAGTACGGTAACTAGCAATCAGCCCCAGCATTTT. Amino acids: CAWSTVTSNQPQHF.

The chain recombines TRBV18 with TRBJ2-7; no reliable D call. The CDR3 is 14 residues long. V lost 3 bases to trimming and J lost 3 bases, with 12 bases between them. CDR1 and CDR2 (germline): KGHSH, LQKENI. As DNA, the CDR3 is TGTGCCAGCTCACCGACCTCAGGAAACTACGAGCAGTACTTC. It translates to CASSPTSGNYEQYF.

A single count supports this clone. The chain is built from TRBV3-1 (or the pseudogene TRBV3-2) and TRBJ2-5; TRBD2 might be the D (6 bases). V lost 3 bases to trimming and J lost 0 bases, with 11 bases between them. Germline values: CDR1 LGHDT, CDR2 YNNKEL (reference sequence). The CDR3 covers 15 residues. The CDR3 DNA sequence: TGTGCCAGCAGCCATACTAGCAGGTACCAAGAGACCCAGTACTTC. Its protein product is CASSHTSRYQETQYF.

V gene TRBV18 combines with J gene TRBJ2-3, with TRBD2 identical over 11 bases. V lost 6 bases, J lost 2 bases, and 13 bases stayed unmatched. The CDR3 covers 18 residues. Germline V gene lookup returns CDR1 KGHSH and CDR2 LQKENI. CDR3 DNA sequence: TGTGCCAGCTCGCCGAACGAAGGGACTAGCGGTACCACAGATACGCAGTATTTT. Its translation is CASSPNEGTSGTTDTQYF.

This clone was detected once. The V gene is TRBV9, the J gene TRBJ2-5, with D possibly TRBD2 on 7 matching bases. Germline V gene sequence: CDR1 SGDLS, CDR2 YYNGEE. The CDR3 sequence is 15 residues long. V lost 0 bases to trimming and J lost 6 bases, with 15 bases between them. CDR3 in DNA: TGTGCCAGCAGCGTAGTCCCGGGGGGCGGGAAGACCCAGTACTTC. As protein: CASSVVPGGGKTQYF.

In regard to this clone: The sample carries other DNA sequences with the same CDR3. CDR3 amino acids: CSVEVGERKNIQYF. The CDR3 bases are TGCAGCGTTGAAGTAGGGGAACGCAAAAACATTCAGTACTTC. V is TRBV29-1 and J is TRBJ2-4, with D tentatively TRBD1 (5 bases). The CDR3 spans 14 residues. The germline V gene encodes CDR1 SQVTM and CDR2 ANQGSEA. Trimming took off 1 base at V and 3 bases at J, with 10 bases between the two ends.

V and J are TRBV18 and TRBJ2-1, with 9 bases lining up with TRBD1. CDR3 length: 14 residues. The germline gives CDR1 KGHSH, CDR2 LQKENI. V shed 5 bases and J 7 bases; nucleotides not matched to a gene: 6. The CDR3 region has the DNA TGTGCCAGCTCATCCACCGGGACAGGGAATGAGCAGTTCTTC. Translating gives CASSSTGTGNEQFF. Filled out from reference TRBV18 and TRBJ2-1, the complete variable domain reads NAGVMQNPRHLVRRRGQEARLRCSPMKGHSHVYWYRQLPEEGLKFMVYLQKENIIDESGMPKERFSAEFPKEGPSILRIQQVVRGDSAAYFCASSSTGTGNEQFFGPGTRLTVL.

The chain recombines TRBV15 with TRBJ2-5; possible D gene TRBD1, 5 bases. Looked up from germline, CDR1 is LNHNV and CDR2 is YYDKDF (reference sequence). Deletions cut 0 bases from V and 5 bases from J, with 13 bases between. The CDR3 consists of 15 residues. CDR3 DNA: TGTGCCACCAGCAGAGACAGGGCCGGGTGGGAGACCCAGTACTTC. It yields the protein CATSRDRAGWETQYF.

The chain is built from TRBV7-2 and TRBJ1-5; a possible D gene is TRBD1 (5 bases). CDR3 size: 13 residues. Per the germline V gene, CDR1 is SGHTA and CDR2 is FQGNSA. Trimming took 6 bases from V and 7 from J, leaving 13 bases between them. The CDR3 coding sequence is TGTGCCAGCAGTTCAGGGCCGGTGCAGCCCCAGCATTTT. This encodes CASSSGPVQPQHF.

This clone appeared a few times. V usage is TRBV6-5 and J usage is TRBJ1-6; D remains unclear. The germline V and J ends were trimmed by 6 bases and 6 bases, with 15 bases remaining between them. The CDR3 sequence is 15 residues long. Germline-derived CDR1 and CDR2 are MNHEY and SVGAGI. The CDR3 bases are TGTGCCAGCAGACCAATACTTGGCGGTAATTCACCCCTCCACTTT. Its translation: CASRPILGGNSPLHF.

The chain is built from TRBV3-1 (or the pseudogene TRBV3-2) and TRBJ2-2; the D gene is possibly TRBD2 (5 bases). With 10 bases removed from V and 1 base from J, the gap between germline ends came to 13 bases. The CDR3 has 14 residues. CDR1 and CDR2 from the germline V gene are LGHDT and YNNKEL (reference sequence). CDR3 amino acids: CATTGSLNTGELFF. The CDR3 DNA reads TGTGCCACCACGGGGTCCCTGAACACCGGGGAGCTGTTTTTT.

CDR3 DNA: TGTGCCAGCAGCCAACAGGGGTGGGGAATGAACACTGAAGCTTTCTTT. Its protein product is CASSQQGWGMNTEAFF. The rearrangement joins TRBV7-6 to TRBJ1-1; TRBD1 agrees at 7 bases. V was pared by 5 bases and J by 0 bases, with 9 bases of the junction left unmatched. Germline lookup yields CDR1 SGHVS and CDR2 FNYEAQ. CDR3 length equals 16 residues.

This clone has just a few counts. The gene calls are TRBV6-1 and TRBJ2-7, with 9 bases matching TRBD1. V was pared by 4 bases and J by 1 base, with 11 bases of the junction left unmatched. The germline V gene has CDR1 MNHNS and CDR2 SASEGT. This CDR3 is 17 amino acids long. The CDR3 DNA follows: TGTGCCAGCAGTGCCGGGACAGGGACCGCCCTGTCCTACGAGCAGTACTTC. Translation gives CASSAGTGTALSYEQYF.

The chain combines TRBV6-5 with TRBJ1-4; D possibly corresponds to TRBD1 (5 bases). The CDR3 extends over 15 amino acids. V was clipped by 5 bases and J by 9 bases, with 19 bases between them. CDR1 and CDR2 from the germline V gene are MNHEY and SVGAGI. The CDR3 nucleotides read TGTGCCAGCAGTACTCCGGGACTGGGTATGAAAAAACTGTTTTTT. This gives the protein CASSTPGLGMKKLFF.

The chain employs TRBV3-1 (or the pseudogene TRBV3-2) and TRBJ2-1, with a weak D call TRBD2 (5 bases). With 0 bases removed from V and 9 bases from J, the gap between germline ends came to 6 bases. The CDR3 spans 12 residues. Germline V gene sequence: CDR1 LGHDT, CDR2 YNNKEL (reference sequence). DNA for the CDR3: TGTGCCAGCAGCCAAGAGGGGAGTGAGCAGTTCTTC. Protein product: CASSQEGSEQFF.

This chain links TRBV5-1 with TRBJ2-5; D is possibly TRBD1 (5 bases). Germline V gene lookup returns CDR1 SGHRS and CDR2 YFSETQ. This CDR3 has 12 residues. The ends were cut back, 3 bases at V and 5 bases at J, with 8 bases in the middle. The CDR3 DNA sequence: TGCGCCAGCAGCTCGCAGGGCGAGACCCAGTACTTC. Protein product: CASSSQGETQYF.

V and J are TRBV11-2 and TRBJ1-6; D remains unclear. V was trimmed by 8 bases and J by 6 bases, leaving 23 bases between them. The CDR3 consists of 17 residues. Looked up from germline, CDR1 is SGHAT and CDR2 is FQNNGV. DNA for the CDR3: TGTGCCAGCGCCTCCTTTAGCCTCCGGAGGGCTAATTCACCCCTCCACTTT. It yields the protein CASASFSLRRANSPLHF.

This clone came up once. The CDR3 DNA sequence: TGTGCCAGCAGCTCCTTTACAGGGGTAGGCACCATATATTTT. Residues: CASSSFTGVGTIYF. The chain recombines TRBV5-5 with TRBJ1-3, with 7 bases matching TRBD1. V lost 3 bases to trimming and J lost 9 bases; unmatched junction nucleotides: 9. The CDR3 spans 14 residues. From germline, CDR1 is SGHKS and CDR2 YYEKEE (reference sequence).

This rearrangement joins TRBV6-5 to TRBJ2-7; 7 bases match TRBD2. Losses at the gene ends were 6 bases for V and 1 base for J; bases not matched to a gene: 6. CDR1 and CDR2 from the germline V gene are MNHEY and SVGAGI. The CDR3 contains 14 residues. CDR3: CASSHEGGSYEQYF. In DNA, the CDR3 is TGTGCCAGCAGCCACGAGGGAGGGTCCTACGAGCAGTACTTC.

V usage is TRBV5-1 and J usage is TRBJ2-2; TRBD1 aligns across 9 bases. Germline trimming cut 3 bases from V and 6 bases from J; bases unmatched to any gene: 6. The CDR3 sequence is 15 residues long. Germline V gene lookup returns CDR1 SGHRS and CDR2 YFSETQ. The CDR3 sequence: CASSWGTGNSGELFF. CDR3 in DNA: TGCGCCAGCAGCTGGGGGACAGGGAATTCCGGGGAGCTGTTTTTT.

In DNA form, the CDR3 reads TGTGCCAGCAGCCATCTAGCGGGAAACAATGAGCAGTTCTTC. Translating it yields CASSHLAGNNEQFF. V usage is TRBV3-1 (or the pseudogene TRBV3-2) and J usage is TRBJ2-1; 9 nucleotides agree with TRBD2. The V gene end was trimmed by 3 bases and the J gene end by 5 bases; junction bases not matched to a gene: 2. The germline V gene encodes CDR1 LGHDT and CDR2 YNNKEL (reference sequence). The CDR3 contains 14 residues.

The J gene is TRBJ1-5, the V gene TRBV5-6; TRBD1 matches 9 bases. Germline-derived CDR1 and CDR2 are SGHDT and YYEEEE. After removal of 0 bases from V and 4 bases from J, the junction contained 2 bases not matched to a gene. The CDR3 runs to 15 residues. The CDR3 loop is CASSLGTGANQPQHF. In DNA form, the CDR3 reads TGTGCCAGCAGCTTGGGGACAGGGGCTAATCAGCCCCAGCATTTT.

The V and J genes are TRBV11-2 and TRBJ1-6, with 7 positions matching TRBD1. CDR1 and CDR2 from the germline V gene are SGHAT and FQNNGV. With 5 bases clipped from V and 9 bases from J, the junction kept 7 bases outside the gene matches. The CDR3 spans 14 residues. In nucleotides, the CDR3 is TGTGCCAGCAGCACGACAGGGTACGGTTCACCCCTCCACTTT. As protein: CASSTTGYGSPLHF.

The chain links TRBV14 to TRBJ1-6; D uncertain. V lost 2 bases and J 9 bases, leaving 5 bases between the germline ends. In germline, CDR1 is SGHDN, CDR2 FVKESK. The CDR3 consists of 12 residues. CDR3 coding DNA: TGTGCCAGCAGCCAAAGAGGTTCACCCCTCCACTTT. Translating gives CASSQRGSPLHF. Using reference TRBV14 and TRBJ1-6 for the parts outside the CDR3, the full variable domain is EAGVTQFPSHSVIEKGQTVTLRCDPISGHDNLYWYRRVMGKEIKFLLHFVKESKQDESGMPNNRFLAERTGGTYSTLKVQPAELEDSGVYFCASSQRGSPLHFGNGTRLTVT.

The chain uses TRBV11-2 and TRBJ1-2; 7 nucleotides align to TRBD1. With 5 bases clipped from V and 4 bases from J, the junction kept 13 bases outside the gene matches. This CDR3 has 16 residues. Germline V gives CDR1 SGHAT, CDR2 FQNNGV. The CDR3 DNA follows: TGTGCCAGCAGCGCCTTAACAGGGGTGAGGGGCTATGGCTACACCTTC. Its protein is CASSALTGVRGYGYTF.

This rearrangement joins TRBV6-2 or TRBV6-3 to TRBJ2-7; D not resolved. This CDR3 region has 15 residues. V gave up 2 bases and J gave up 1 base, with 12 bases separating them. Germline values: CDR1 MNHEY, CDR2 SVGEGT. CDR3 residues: CASSYPQASSYEQYF. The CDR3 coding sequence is TGTGCCAGCAGTTACCCGCAGGCTTCTTCCTACGAGCAGTACTTC.